This T cell receptor (beta chain) was identified during a study of siplizumab effects on memory and regulatory T cells. Notes on this clone: Its specificity is not known.

Notes on the study in general: Treg origin accounted for an average of 68.8% of mappable alloreactive CD4+ clones with siplizumab and roughly 25% in controls. Proliferating Tregs from siplizumab cultures lacked functional confirmation of suppression.

CDR3 length equals 14 residues. V lost 0 bases, J lost 4 bases, and 9 bases lay in between. Germline V gene data show CDR1 as SGDLS and CDR2 as YYNGEE. Sequencing of each sample assayed around 10^5 TCR templates. TCRdb's copy holds only in-frame clones and misses some; the assay was immunoSEQ multiplex PCR. The profile shows over 90,000 clones, approximately 90% of them singletons. The sample consisted of CD4+ T cells sorted from blood. The genes are TRBV9 and TRBJ2-3, with unresolved D. This clonotype was obtained from a human donor in good health. CDR3 amino acids: CASSVEYAADTQYF. Written as DNA, the CDR3 is TGTGCCAGCAGCGTAGAATACGCGGCAGATACGCAGTATTTT.